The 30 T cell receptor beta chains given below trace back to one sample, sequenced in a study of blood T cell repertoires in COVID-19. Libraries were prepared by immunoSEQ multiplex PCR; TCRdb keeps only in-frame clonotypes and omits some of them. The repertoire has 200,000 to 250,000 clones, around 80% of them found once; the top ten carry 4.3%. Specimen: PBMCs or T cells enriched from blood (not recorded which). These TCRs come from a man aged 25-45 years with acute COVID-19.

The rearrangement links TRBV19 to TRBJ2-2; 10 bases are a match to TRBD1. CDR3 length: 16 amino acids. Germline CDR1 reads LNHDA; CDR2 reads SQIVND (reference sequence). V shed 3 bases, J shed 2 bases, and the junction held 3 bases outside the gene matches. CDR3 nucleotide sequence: TGTGCCAGTAGTATCGGACAGGGGGGTAACACCGGGGAGCTGTTTTTT. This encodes CASSIGQGGNTGELFF.

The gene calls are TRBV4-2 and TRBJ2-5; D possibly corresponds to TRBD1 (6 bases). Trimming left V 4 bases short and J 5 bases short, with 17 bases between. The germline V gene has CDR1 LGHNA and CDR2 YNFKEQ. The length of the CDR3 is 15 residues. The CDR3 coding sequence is TGTGCCAGCAGCCGGATGGACAGTCCGGGGGAGACCCAGTACTTC. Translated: CASSRMDSPGETQYF.

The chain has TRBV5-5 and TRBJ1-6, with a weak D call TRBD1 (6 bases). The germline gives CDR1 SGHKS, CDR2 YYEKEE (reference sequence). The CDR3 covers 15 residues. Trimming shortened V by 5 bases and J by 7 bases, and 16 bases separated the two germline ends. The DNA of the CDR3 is TGTGCCAGCAGAAATCCACAGGGCCCAAATTCACCCCTCCACTTT. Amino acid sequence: CASRNPQGPNSPLHF.

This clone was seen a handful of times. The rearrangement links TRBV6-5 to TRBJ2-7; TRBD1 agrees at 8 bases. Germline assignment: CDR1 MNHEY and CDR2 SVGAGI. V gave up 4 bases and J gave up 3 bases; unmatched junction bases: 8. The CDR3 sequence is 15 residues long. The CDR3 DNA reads TGTGCCAGCAGTTTCCAGGGGGCAGGAGACTACGAGCAGTACTTC. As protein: CASSFQGAGDYEQYF.

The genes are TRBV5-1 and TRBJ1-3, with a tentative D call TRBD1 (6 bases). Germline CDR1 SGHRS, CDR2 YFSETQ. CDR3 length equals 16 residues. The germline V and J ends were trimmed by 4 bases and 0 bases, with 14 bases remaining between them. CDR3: CASSQMTGGSGNTIYF. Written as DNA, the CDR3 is TGCGCCAGCAGCCAGATGACAGGAGGCTCTGGAAACACCATATATTTT.

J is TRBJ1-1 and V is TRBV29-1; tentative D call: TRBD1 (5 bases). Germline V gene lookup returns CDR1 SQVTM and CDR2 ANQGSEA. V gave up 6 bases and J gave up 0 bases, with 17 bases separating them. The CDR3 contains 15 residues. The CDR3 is CSVGALLTVNTEAFF. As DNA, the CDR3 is TGCAGCGTAGGTGCGCTCCTGACAGTGAACACTGAAGCTTTCTTT.

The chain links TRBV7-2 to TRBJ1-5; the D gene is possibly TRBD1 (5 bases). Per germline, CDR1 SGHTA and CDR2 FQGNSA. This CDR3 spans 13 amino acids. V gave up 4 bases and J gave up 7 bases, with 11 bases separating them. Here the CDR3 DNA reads TGTGCCAGCAGCTCTCAACAGGTGCAGCCCCAGCATTTT. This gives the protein CASSSQQVQPQHF. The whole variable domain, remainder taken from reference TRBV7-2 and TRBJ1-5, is GAGVSQSPSNKVTEKGKDVELRCDPISGHTALYWYRQSLGQGLEFLIYFQGNSAPDKSGLPSDRFSAERTGGSVSTLTIQRTQQEDSAVYLCASSSQQVQPQHFGDGTRLSIL.

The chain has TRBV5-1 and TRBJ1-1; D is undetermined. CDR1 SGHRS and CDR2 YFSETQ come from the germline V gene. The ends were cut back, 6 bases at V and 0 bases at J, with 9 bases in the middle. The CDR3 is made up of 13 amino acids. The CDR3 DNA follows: TGCGCCAGCAAAGTCTCAGTGAACACTGAAGCTTTCTTT. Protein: CASKVSVNTEAFF.

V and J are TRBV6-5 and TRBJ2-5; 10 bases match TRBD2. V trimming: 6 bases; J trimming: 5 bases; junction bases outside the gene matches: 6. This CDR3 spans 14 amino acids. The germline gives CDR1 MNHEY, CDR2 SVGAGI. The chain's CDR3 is CASSQRGLAETQYF. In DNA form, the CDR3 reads TGTGCCAGCAGCCAAAGGGGACTAGCGGAGACCCAGTACTTC.

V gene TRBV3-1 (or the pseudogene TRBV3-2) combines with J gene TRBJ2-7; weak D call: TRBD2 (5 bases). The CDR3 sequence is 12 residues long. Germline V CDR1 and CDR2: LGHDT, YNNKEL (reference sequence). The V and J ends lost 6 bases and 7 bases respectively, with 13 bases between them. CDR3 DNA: TGTGCCAGCAGACTGGACTTCGGAGAGCAGTACTTC. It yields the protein CASRLDFGEQYF.

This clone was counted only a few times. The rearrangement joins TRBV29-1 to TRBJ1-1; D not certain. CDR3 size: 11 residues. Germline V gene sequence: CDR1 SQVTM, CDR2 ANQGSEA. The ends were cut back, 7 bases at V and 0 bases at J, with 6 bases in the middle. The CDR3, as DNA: TGCAGCGGTTACTTGAACACTGAAGCTTTCTTT. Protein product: CSGYLNTEAFF. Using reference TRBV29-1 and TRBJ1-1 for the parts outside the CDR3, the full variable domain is SAVISQKPSRDICQRGTSLTIQCQVDSQVTMMFWYRQQPGQSLTLIATANQGSEATYESGFVIDKFPISRPNLTFSTLTVSNMSPEDSSIYLCSGYLNTEAFFGQGTRLTVV.

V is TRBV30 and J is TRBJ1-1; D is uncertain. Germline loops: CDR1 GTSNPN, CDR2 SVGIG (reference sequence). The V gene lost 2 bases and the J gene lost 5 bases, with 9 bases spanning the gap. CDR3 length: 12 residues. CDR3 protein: CAWSFTATEAFF. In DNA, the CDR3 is TGTGCCTGGAGTTTTACAGCTACTGAAGCTTTCTTT. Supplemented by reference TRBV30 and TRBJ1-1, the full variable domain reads SQTIHQWPATLVQPVGSPLSLECTVEGTSNPNLYWYRQAAGRGLQLLFYSVGIGQISSEVPQNLSASRPQDRQFILSSKKLLLSDSGFYLCAWSFTATEAFFGQGTRLTVV.

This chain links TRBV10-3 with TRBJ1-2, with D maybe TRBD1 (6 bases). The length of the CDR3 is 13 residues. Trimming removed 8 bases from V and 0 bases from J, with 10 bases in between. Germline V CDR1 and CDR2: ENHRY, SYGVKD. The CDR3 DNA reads TGTGCCATCGGGACACTGACTAACTATGGCTACACCTTC. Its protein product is CAIGTLTNYGYTF.

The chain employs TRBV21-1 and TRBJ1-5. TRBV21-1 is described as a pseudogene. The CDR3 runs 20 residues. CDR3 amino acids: CASTPRSIHAGGWDNQPQHF. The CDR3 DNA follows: TGTGCCAGCACCCCACGATCAATACACGCGGGGGGTTGGGACAATCAGCCCCAGCATTTT.

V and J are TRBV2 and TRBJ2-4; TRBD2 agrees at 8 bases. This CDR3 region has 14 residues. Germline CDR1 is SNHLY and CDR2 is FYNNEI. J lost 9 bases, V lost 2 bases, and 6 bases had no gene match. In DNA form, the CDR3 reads TGTGCCAGCAGTGAAATGCGGGGGGCCGGCATTCAGTACTTC. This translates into CASSEMRGAGIQYF. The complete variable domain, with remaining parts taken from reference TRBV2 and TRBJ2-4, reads EPEVTQTPSHQVTQMGQEVILRCVPISNHLYFYWYRQILGQKVEFLVSFYNNEISEKSEIFDDQFSVERPDGSNFTLKIRSTKLEDSAMYFCASSEMRGAGIQYFGAGTRLSVL.

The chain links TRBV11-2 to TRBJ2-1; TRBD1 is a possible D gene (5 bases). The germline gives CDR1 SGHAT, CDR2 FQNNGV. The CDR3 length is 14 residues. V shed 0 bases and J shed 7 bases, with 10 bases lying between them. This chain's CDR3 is CASSLDRRTNEQFF. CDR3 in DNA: TGTGCCAGCAGCTTAGATCGGCGGACAAATGAGCAGTTCTTC.

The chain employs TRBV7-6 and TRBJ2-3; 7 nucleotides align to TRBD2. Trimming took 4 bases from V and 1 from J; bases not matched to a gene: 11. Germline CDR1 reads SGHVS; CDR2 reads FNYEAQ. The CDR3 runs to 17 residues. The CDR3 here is CASSSLVAGLGTDTQYF. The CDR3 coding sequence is TGTGCCAGCAGCTCCTTAGTAGCGGGTCTGGGCACAGATACGCAGTATTTT.

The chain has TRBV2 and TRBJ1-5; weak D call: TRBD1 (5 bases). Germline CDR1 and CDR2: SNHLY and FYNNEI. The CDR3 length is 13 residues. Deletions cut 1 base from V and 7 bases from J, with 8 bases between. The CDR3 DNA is TGTGCCAGCAGTGAAGAACCAGGGCAGCCCCAGCATTTT. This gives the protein CASSEEPGQPQHF.

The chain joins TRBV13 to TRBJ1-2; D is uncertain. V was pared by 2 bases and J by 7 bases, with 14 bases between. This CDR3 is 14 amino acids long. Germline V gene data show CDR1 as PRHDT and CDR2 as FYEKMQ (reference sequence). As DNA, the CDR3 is TGTGCCAGCAGCTTATTTCGTGAGTTTGGTGGCTACACCTTC. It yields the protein CASSLFREFGGYTF.

CDR3 DNA sequence: TGTGCCAGCAGCGTAGTAGGGACAGGCGGCGAGCAGTACTTC. Translating it yields CASSVVGTGGEQYF. The chain links TRBV9 to TRBJ2-7; 8 nucleotides line up with TRBD1. Per the germline V gene, CDR1 is SGDLS and CDR2 is YYNGEE. Trimming removed 0 bases from V and 6 bases from J; junction bases left unmatched: 5. The CDR3 runs 14 residues.

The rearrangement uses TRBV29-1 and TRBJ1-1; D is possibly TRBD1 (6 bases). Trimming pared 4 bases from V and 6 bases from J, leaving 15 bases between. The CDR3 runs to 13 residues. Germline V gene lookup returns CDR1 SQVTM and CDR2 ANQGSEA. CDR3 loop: CSVVGQGYAEAFF. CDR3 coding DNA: TGCAGCGTTGTTGGTCAGGGGTACGCTGAAGCTTTCTTT.

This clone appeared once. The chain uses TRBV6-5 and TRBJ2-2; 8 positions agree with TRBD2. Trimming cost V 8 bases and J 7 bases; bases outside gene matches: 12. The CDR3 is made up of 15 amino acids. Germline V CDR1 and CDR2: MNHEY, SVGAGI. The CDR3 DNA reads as TGTGCCAGCGCACGCCGGGGGGGCCATCTCGGGGAGCTGTTTTTT. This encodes CASARRGGHLGELFF.

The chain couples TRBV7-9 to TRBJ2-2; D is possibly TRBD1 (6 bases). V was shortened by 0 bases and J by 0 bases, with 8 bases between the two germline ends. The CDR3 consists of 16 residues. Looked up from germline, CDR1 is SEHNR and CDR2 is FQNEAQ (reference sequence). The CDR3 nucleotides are TGTGCCAGCAGCTTAGCCGGGACAACGAACACCGGGGAGCTGTTTTTT. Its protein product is CASSLAGTTNTGELFF.

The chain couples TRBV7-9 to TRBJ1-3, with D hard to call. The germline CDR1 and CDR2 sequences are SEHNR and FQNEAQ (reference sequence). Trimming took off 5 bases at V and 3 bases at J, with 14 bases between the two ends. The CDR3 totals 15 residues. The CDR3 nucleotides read TGTGCCAGCAGCATAGGAGCCGCGAGTGGAAACACCATATATTTT. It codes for CASSIGAASGNTIYF. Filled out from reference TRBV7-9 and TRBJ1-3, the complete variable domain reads DTGVSQNPRHKITKRGQNVTFRCDPISEHNRLYWYRQTLGQGPEFLTYFQNEAQLEKSRLLSDRFSAERPKGSFSTLEIQRTEQGDSAMYLCASSIGAASGNTIYFGEGSWLTVV.

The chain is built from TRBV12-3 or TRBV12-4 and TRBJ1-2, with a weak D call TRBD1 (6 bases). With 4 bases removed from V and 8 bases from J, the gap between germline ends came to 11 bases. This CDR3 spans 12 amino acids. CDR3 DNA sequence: TGTGCCAGCAGTTCAGGGGCGCGGGGCTACACCTTC. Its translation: CASSSGARGYTF.

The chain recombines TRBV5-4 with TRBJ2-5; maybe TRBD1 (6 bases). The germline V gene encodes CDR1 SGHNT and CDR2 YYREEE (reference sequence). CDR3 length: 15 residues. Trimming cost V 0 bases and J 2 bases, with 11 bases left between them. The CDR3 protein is CASSLVGQTQETQYF. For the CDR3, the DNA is TGTGCCAGCAGCTTGGTAGGACAGACACAAGAGACCCAGTACTTC.

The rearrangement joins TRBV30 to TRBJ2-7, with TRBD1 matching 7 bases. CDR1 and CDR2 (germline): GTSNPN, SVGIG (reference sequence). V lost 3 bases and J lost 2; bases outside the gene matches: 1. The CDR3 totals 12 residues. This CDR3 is CAWRGQPYEQYF. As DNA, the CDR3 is TGTGCCTGGAGGGGACAGCCCTACGAGCAGTACTTC. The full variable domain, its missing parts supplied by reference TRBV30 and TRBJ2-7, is SQTIHQWPATLVQPVGSPLSLECTVEGTSNPNLYWYRQAAGRGLQLLFYSVGIGQISSEVPQNLSASRPQDRQFILSSKKLLLSDSGFYLCAWRGQPYEQYFGPGTRLTVT.

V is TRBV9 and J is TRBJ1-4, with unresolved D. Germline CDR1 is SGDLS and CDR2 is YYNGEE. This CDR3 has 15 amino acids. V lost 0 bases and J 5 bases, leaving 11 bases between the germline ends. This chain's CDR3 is CASSVGPQKNEKLFF. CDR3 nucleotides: TGTGCCAGCAGCGTAGGCCCACAGAAAAATGAAAAACTGTTTTTT.

As DNA, the CDR3 is TGCGCCAGCAGTGAGTCGGGACAGGCTAATGAAAAACTGTTTTTT. Translated, it gives CASSESGQANEKLFF. The chain carries TRBV10-2 and TRBJ1-4, with 8 bases aligning to TRBD1. This CDR3 has 15 amino acids. J was trimmed by 3 bases and V by 0 bases; bases with no gene match: 0. From germline, CDR1 is WSHSY and CDR2 SAAADI.

Here the CDR3 reads CASSLSLGSNSPLHF. The CDR3 DNA sequence: TGTGCCAGCAGTTTATCGTTAGGGAGTAATTCACCCCTCCACTTT. The rearrangement joins TRBV27 to TRBJ1-6, with D uncertain. CDR3 length: 15 amino acids. CDR1 and CDR2 from the germline V gene are MNHEY and SMNVEV (reference sequence). Trimming removed 0 bases at V and 6 bases at J, with 9 bases between.